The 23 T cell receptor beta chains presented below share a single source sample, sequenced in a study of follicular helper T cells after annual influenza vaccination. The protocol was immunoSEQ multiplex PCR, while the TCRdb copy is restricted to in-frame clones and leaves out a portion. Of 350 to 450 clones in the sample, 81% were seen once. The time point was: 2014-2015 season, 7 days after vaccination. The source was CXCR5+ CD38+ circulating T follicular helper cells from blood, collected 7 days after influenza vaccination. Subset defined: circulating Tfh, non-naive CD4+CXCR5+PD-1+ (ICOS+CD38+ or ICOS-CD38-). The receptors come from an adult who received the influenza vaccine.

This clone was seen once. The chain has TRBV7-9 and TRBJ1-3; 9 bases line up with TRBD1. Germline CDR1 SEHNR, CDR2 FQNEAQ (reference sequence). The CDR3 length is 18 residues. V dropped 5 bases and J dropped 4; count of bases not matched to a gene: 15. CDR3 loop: CASSRATPTGGKGNTIYF. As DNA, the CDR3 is TGTGCCAGCAGCCGGGCTACCCCGACAGGGGGGAAGGGAAACACCATATATTTT.

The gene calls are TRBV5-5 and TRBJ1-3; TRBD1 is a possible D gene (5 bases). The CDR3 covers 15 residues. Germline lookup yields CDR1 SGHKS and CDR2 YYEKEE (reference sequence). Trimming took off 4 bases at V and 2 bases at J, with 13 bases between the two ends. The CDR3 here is CASSPDSGAGNTIYF. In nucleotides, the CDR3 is TGTGCCAGCAGCCCAGACAGTGGAGCTGGAAACACCATATATTTT.

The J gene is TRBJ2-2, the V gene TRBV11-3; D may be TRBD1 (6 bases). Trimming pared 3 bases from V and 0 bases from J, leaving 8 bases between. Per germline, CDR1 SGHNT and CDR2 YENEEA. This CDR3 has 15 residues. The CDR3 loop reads CASSLTGTNTGELFF. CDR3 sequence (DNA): TGTGCCAGCAGCTTGACAGGCACGAACACCGGGGAGCTGTTTTTT.

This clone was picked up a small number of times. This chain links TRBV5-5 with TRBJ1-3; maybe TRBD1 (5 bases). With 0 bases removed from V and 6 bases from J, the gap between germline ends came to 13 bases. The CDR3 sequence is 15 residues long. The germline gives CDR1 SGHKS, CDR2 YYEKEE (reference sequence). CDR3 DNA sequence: TGTGCCAGCAGCTTGGGAGGGGCAGCCCTAAACACCATATATTTT. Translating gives CASSLGGAALNTIYF.

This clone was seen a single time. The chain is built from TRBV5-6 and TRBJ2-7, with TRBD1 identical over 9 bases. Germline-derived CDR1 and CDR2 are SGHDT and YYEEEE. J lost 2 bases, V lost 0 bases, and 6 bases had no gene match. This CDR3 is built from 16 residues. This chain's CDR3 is CASSLGGQGITYEQYF. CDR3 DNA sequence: TGTGCCAGCAGCTTGGGGGGACAGGGAATTACCTACGAGCAGTACTTC.

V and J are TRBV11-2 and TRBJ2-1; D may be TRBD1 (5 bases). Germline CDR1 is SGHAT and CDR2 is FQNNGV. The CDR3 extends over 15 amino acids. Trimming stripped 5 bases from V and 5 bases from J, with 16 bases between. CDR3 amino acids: CASSLSLGLHNEQFF. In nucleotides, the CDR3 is TGTGCCAGCAGCCTCTCCCTGGGGCTGCACAATGAGCAGTTCTTC.

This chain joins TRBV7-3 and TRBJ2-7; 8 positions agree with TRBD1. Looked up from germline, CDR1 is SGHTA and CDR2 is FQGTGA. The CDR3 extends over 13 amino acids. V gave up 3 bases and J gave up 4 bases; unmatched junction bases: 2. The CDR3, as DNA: TGTGCCAGCAGCTTCGACAGGGGTTACGAGCAGTACTTC. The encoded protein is CASSFDRGYEQYF.

For the CDR3, the DNA is TGTGCCAGCAGTTTACTCGCCGGGGCCAACGTCCTGACTTTC. It specifies CASSLLAGANVLTF. The V and J genes are TRBV27 and TRBJ2-6; D is uncertain. V lost 2 bases and J 4 bases, leaving 6 bases between the germline ends. The CDR3 has 14 amino acids. Germline V CDR1 and CDR2: MNHEY, SMNVEV (reference sequence).

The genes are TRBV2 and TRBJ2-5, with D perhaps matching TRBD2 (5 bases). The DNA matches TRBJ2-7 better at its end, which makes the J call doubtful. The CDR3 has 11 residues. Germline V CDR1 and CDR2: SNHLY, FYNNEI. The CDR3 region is CASASWDEQYF. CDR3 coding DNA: TGTGCCAGTGCTAGCTGGGACGAGCAGTACTTC.

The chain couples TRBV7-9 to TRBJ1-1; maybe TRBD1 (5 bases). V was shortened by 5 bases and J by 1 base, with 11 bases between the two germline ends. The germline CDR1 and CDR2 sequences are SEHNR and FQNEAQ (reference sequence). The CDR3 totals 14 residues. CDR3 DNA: TGTGCCAGCAGCGTCGACAGTCCGAACACTGAAGCTTTCTTT. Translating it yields CASSVDSPNTEAFF. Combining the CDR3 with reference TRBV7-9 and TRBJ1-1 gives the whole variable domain DTGVSQNPRHKITKRGQNVTFRCDPISEHNRLYWYRQTLGQGPEFLTYFQNEAQLEKSRLLSDRFSAERPKGSFSTLEIQRTEQGDSAMYLCASSVDSPNTEAFFGQGTRLTVV.

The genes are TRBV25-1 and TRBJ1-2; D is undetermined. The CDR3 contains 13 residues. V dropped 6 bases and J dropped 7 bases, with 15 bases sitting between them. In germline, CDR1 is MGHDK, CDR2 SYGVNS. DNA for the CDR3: TGTGCCAGCAGCTTTTCTTCCTTCGGTGGCTACACCTTC. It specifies CASSFSSFGGYTF.

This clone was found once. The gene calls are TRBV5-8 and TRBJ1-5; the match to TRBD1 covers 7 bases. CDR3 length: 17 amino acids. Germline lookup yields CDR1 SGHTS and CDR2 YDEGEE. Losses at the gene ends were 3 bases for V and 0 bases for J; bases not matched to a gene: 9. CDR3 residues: CASSYYRGGDSNQPQHF. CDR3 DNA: TGTGCCAGCAGCTATTACAGGGGAGGTGATAGCAATCAGCCCCAGCATTTT.

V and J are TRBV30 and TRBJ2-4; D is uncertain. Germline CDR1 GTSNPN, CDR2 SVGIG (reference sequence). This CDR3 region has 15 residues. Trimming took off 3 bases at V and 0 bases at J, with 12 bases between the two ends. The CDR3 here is CAWRRRETAKNIQYF. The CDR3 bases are TGTGCCTGGAGAAGAAGGGAAACAGCCAAAAACATTCAGTACTTC.

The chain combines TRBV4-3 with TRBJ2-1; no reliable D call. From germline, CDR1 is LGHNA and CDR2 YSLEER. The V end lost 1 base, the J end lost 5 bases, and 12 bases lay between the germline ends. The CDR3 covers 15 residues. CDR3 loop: CASSQGWNVHNEQFF. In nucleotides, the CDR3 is TGCGCCAGCAGCCAAGGATGGAACGTCCACAATGAGCAGTTCTTC.

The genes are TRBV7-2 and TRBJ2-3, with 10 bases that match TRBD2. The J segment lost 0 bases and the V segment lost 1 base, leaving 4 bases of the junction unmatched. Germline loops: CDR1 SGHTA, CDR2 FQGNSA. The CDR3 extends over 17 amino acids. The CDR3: CASSLGGSGGSTDTQYF. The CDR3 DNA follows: TGTGCCAGCAGCTTAGGCGGTAGCGGGGGGAGCACAGATACGCAGTATTTT.

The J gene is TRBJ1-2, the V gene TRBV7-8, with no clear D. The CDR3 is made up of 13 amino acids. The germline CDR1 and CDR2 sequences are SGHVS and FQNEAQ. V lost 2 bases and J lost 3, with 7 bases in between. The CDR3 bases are TGTGCCAGCAGCTTAACAGTGGACTATGGCTACACCTTC. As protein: CASSLTVDYGYTF.

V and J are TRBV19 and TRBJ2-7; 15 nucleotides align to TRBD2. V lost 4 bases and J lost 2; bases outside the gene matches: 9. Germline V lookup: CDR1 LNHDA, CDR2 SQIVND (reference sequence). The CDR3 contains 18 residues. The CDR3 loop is CASSTGLAGGRFPYEQYF. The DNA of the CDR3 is TGTGCCAGTAGTACGGGACTAGCGGGGGGCCGATTTCCCTACGAGCAGTACTTC. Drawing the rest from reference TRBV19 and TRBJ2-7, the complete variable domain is DGGITQSPKYLFRKEGQNVTLSCEQNLNHDAMYWYRQDPGQGLRLIYYSQIVNDFQKGDIAEGYSVSREKKESFPLTVTSAQKNPTAFYLCASSTGLAGGRFPYEQYFGPGTRLTVT.

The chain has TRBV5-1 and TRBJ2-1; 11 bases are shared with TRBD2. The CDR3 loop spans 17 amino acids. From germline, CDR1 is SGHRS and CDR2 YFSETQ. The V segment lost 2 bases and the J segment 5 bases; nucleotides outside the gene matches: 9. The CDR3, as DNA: TGCGCCAGCAGCTTAGGGATTGGACTAGCGGGTCACAATGAGCAGTTCTTC. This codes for CASSLGIGLAGHNEQFF. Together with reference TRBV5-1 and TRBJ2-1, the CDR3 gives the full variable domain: KAGVTQTPRYLIKTRGQQVTLSCSPISGHRSVSWYQQTPGQGLQFLFEYFSETQRNKGNFPGRFSGRQFSNSRSEMNVSTLELGDSALYLCASSLGIGLAGHNEQFFGPGTRLTVL.

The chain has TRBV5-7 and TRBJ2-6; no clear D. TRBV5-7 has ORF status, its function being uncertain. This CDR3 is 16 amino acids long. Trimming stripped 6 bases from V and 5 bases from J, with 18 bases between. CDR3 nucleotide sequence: TGTGCCAGCAAGATGGGCGTACAAAGTCGGGCCAACGTCCTGACTTTC. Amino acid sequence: CASKMGVQSRANVLTF.

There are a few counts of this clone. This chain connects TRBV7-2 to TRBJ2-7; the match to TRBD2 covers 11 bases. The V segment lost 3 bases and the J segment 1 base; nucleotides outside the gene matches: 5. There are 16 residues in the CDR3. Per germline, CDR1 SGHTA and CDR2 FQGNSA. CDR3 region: CASSLSSGGRSYEQYF. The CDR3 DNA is TGTGCCAGCAGCTTGTCTAGCGGGGGGCGTTCCTACGAGCAGTACTTC. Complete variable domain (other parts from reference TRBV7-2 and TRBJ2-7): GAGVSQSPSNKVTEKGKDVELRCDPISGHTALYWYRQSLGQGLEFLIYFQGNSAPDKSGLPSDRFSAERTGGSVSTLTIQRTQQEDSAVYLCASSLSSGGRSYEQYFGPGTRLTVT.

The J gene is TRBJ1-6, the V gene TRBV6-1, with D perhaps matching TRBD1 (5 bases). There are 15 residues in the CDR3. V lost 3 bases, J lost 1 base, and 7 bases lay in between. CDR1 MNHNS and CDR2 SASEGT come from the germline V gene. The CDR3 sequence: CASSDGGSYNSPLHF. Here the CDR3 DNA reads TGTGCCAGCAGTGACGGGGGGTCCTATAATTCACCCCTCCACTTT.

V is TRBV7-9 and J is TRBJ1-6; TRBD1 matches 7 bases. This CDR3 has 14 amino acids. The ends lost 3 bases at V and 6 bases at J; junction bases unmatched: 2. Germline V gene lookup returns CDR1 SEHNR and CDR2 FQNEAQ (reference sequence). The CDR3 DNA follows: TGTGCCAGCAGCTTGGGACAGCCTAATTCACCCCTCCACTTT. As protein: CASSLGQPNSPLHF.

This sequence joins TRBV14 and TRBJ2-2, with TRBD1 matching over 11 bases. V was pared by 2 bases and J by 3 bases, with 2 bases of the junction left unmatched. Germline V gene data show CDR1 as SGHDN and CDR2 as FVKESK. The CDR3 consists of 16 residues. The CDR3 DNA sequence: TGTGCCAGCAGCCAATTGGGACAGGGGGACACCGGGGAGCTGTTTTTT. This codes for CASSQLGQGDTGELFF.